One sample yielded the 24 T cell receptor beta chains listed below, sequenced in a study of blood T cells in healthy people across ages. It was with a sample-barcoded 5' primer and a J-beta primer mix that a second PCR of about 7 to 12 cycles was run. TCRdb recomputed calls from the 5' RACE reads with MiXCR, one row per CDR3 protein. The repertoire has about a million distinct CDR3 sequences, 51% of them found once; the top ten carry 20% to 25%. Material: blood. These receptors were collected from a woman aged 55-75 years in good health.

The chain combines TRBV5-8 with TRBJ2-7; possibly TRBD2 for D (6 bases). TRBJ2-5 matches the DNA end more closely, so the J call is doubtful. CDR1 SGHTS and CDR2 YDEGEE come from the germline V gene. CDR3 length equals 12 residues. The CDR3 DNA reads TGTGCCAAATTGCCGGAGGGCGAGACCCAGTACTTC. Protein: CAKLPEGETQYF.

In its sample, this clonotype was seen once. This CDR3 reads CSARDSTGSNEQFF. The CDR3 DNA reads as TGCAGTGCTAGAGATTCGACAGGGTCGAATGAGCAGTTCTTC. V gene TRBV20-1 combines with J gene TRBJ2-1, with 7 bases identical to TRBD1. The germline V gene encodes CDR1 DFQATT and CDR2 SNEGSKA (reference sequence). This CDR3 has 14 residues. V lost 0 bases to trimming and J lost 7 bases; unmatched junction nucleotides: 6.

The rearrangement joins TRBV20-1 to TRBJ1-2; perhaps TRBD1 as D (5 bases). Deletions cut 7 bases from V and 8 bases from J, with 14 bases between. Germline V gene sequence: CDR1 DFQATT, CDR2 SNEGSKA (reference sequence). The CDR3 runs 11 residues. CDR3 region: CSGFGTEGYTF. The CDR3 DNA reads TGCAGTGGTTTCGGGACTGAAGGCTACACCTTC.

The chain combines TRBV29-1 with TRBJ2-1, with D uncertain. Germline CDR1 SQVTM, CDR2 ANQGSEA. The CDR3 spans 15 residues. Trimming took off 2 bases at V and 4 bases at J, with 15 bases between the two ends. The CDR3 reads CSVELVTPGYNEQFF. CDR3 in DNA: TGCAGCGTTGAACTAGTGACCCCCGGTTACAATGAGCAGTTCTTC.

The V and J genes are TRBV5-1 and TRBJ1-2; 9 bases line up with TRBD1. V dropped 4 bases and J dropped 6; count of bases not matched to a gene: 4. The CDR3 is 13 residues long. The germline gives CDR1 SGHRS, CDR2 YFSETQ. In nucleotides, the CDR3 is TGCGCCAGCAGCCTGGGGACAGGGCATGGCTACACCTTC. The encoded protein is CASSLGTGHGYTF.

The chain combines TRBV28 with TRBJ2-7, with D uncertain. Germline V gene sequence: CDR1 MDHEN, CDR2 SYDVKM. V dropped 4 bases and J dropped 6 bases, with 16 bases sitting between them. CDR3 length: 14 residues. In DNA, the CDR3 is TGTGCCAGCAGTTCCACCGAGGACGTAGTCGAGCAGTACTTC. Translation gives CASSSTEDVVEQYF. The full variable domain, its missing parts supplied by reference TRBV28 and TRBJ2-7, is DVKVTQSSRYLVKRTGEKVFLECVQDMDHENMFWYRQDPGLGLRLIYFSYDVKMKEKGDIPEGYSVSREKKERFSLILESASTNQTSMYLCASSSTEDVVEQYFGPGTRLTVT.

The chain recombines TRBV27 with TRBJ2-4; maybe TRBD1 (6 bases). Trimming took off 6 bases at V and 13 bases at J, with 22 bases between the two ends. The CDR3 extends over 14 amino acids. The germline V gene has CDR1 MNHEY and CDR2 SMNVEV (reference sequence). CDR3 loop: CASSADSAYQEQYF. As DNA, the CDR3 is TGTGCCAGCAGCGCGGACAGCGCTTATCAGGAGCAGTACTTC.

This clonotype was seen only a few times. This chain links TRBV7-2 with TRBJ2-7; perhaps D is TRBD1 or TRBD2 (5 bases each). The CDR3 loop spans 15 amino acids. In germline, CDR1 is SGHTA, CDR2 FQGNSA. V gave up 5 bases and J gave up 2 bases, with 16 bases separating them. The CDR3 loop reads CASSPPRGAPYEQYF. CDR3 coding DNA: TGTGCCAGCAGCCCACCCCGGGGCGCCCCCTACGAGCAGTACTTC.

CDR3 protein: CASSLGVGAAADTQYF. CDR3 nucleotide sequence: TGCGCCAGCAGCTTGGGGGTCGGGGCTGCGGCAGATACGCAGTATTTT. The rearrangement joins TRBV5-1 to TRBJ2-3, with D perhaps being TRBD1 or TRBD2 (5 bases each). This CDR3 is 16 amino acids long. V lost 0 bases and J 4 bases, leaving 15 bases between the germline ends. CDR1 is SGHRS and CDR2 is YFSETQ in the germline V gene.

Of note for this clonotype: The junction does not match germline at one end; this may be a read error. J is TRBJ2-6 and V is TRBV7-3; 9 nucleotides agree with TRBD1. Germline V CDR1 and CDR2: SGHTA, FQGTGA. The CDR3 spans 19 residues. This CDR3 is CAGSSTGGQGISGANVLTF. In DNA, the CDR3 is TGTGCCGGCAGCTCCACTGGGGGACAGGGCATCTCTGGGGCCAACGTCCTGACTTTC.

This clonotype was picked up a small number of times. The rearrangement links TRBV11-2 to TRBJ2-7; D is ambiguous. Germline V CDR1 and CDR2: SGHAT, FQNNGV. Trimming stripped 5 bases from V and 7 bases from J, with 12 bases between. The CDR3 covers 12 residues. DNA of the CDR3: TGTGCCAGCAGCCTTAGGGCCCTTGAGCAGTACTTC. Translating it yields CASSLRALEQYF.

The V call is TRBV19, the J call TRBJ2-1, with D maybe TRBD1 (5 bases). The germline V gene has CDR1 LNHDA and CDR2 SQIVND (reference sequence). The V end lost 2 bases, the J end lost 4 bases, and 9 bases lay between the germline ends. The CDR3 loop spans 14 amino acids. CDR3: CASSIRGRYNEQFF. CDR3 DNA: TGTGCCAGTAGTATAAGGGGTAGATACAATGAGCAGTTCTTC.

This clonotype occurred once. This chain uses TRBV20-1 with TRBJ1-2; the D is unclear. The CDR3 has 12 amino acids. Between the trimmed V and J ends, which lost 3 bases and 4 bases, there was a span of 9 bases. The V gene's germline CDR1 is DFQATT and CDR2 SNEGSKA (reference sequence). Here the CDR3 DNA reads TGCAGTGCTAGCCCGTACCCCTATGGCTACACCTTC. Its translation: CSASPYPYGYTF.

This clonotype was seen more than once but under ten times. The rearrangement uses TRBV24-1 and TRBJ2-1; D is tentatively TRBD1 or TRBD2 (6 bases each). The germline V and J ends were trimmed by 5 bases and 6 bases, with 25 bases remaining between them. This CDR3 contains 18 residues. Looked up from germline, CDR1 is KGHDR and CDR2 is SFDVKD. The CDR3 region is CATSGEDHTGLKTNEQFF. The CDR3 bases are TGTGCCACCAGTGGGGAGGATCATACAGGGTTGAAAACCAATGAGCAGTTCTTC.

The chain has TRBV11-2 and TRBJ2-7, with D tentatively TRBD1 or TRBD2 (6 bases each). The CDR3 is 12 residues long. V lost 7 bases, J lost 7 bases, and 14 bases lay in between. Germline CDR1 is SGHAT and CDR2 is FQNNGV. CDR3 sequence (DNA): TGTGCCAGCACGGGGGCGGGCGATGAGCAGTACTTC. This encodes CASTGAGDEQYF.

The CDR3 loop is CSARDLGGSFYNEQFF. The CDR3 region has the DNA TGCAGTGCTAGAGATCTGGGCGGGAGTTTTTACAATGAGCAGTTCTTC. The chain combines TRBV20-1 with TRBJ2-1; TRBD2 matches at 7 bases. Trimming removed 0 bases from V and 4 bases from J; junction bases left unmatched: 9. This CDR3 spans 16 amino acids. CDR1 is DFQATT, CDR2 SNEGSKA, per germline (reference sequence).

The chain is built from TRBV15 and TRBJ2-7; D is uncertain. V was trimmed by 0 bases and J by 5 bases, leaving 2 bases between them. Germline lookup yields CDR1 LNHNV and CDR2 YYDKDF (reference sequence). CDR3 length equals 11 residues. The DNA for the CDR3 is TGTGCCACCAGCAGAGACAACGAGCAGTACTTC. Translation: CATSRDNEQYF. The full variable domain, in which reference TRBV15 and TRBJ2-7 provide the parts outside the CDR3, is DAMVIQNPRYQVTQFGKPVTLSCSQTLNHNVMYWYQQKSSQAPKLLFHYYDKDFNNEADTPDNFQSRRPNTSFCFLDIRSPGLGDTAMYLCATSRDNEQYFGPGTRLTVT.

J is TRBJ2-5 and V is TRBV4-1, with no clear D. The assigned J gene may be wrong: the sequence end matches TRBJ1-2 better. The CDR3 sequence is 13 residues long. CDR1 and CDR2 (germline): MGHRA, YSYEKL. The CDR3 nucleotides are TGCGCCAGCAGCCGGCAATTTAACGGCGGCTACACCTTC. This translates into CASSRQFNGGYTF.

The sample holds one count of this clonotype. The rearrangement uses TRBV11-2 and TRBJ1-2, with unresolved D. Germline V gene data show CDR1 as SGHAT and CDR2 as FQNNGV. CDR3 size: 13 residues. Trimming cost V 5 bases and J 4 bases, with 11 bases left between them. The CDR3: CASSQPPPYGYTF. CDR3 sequence (DNA): TGTGCCAGCAGCCAACCCCCCCCCTATGGCTACACCTTC.

This clonotype showed up just a few times. The chain is built from TRBV5-1 and TRBJ2-5; possibly TRBD1 for D (5 bases). The CDR3 has 12 amino acids. Per germline, CDR1 SGHRS and CDR2 YFSETQ. Trimming took off 5 bases at V and 9 bases at J, with 14 bases between the two ends. CDR3 in amino acids: CASSMTQGAQYF. CDR3 nucleotide sequence: TGCGCCAGCAGTATGACGCAAGGGGCCCAGTACTTC.

The chain has TRBV10-3 and TRBJ2-5; 7 nucleotides agree with TRBD2. CDR3 length: 16 residues. The V gene end was trimmed by 8 bases and the J gene end by 5 bases; junction bases not matched to a gene: 17. Germline V gene lookup returns CDR1 ENHRY and CDR2 SYGVKD. CDR3 residues: CAIGGVDYRGFETQYF. The CDR3 DNA sequence: TGTGCCATCGGGGGGGTTGACTATCGGGGATTCGAGACCCAGTACTTC.

The CDR3 nucleotides are TGTGCCAGCAACCCCGGGACAGGAGACTACGAGCAGTACTTC. Protein sequence: CASNPGTGDYEQYF. V gene TRBV6-2 or TRBV6-3 combines with J gene TRBJ2-7; TRBD1 matches 8 bases. J lost 3 bases, V lost 7 bases, and 8 bases had no gene match. CDR1 is MNHEY, CDR2 SVGEGT, per germline. The CDR3 contains 14 residues.

The chain joins TRBV7-9 to TRBJ1-2, with a weak D call TRBD1 (5 bases). The CDR3 covers 16 residues. In germline, CDR1 is SEHNR, CDR2 FQNEAQ (reference sequence). V was clipped by 3 bases and J by 1 base, with 15 bases between them. The CDR3 DNA reads TGTGCCAGCAGCTTCCTCGACGACAGACTTAACTATGGCTACACCTTC. Encoded protein: CASSFLDDRLNYGYTF.

The gene calls are TRBV28 and TRBJ1-1; D remains unclear. CDR3 length: 12 residues. CDR1 is MDHEN and CDR2 is SYDVKM in the germline V gene. Trimming cost V 4 bases and J 7 bases, with 10 bases left between them. The CDR3 here is CASSSSDIEAFF. The DNA for the CDR3 is TGTGCCAGCAGTTCCTCCGATATTGAAGCTTTCTTT.